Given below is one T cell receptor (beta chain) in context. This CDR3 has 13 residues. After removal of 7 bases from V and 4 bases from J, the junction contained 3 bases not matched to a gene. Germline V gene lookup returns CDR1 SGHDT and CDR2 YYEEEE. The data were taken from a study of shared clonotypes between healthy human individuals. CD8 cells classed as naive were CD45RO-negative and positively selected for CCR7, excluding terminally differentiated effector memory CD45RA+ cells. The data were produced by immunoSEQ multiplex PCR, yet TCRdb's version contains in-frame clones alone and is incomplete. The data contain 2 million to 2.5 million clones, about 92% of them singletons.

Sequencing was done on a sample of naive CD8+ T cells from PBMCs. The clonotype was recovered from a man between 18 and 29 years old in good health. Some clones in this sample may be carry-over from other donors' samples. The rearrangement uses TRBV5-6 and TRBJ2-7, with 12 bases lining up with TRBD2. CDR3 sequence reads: CASRTSGAYEQYF. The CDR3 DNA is TGTGCCAGCCGGACTAGCGGGGCATACGAGCAGTACTTC.